These T cell receptor beta chains were read from a single sample in a study of human T cells and chemical hapten exposure. TCRdb reprocessed the RACE reads with MiXCR, giving one entry per CDR3 protein. Counted here are under 75,000 distinct CDR3 sequences, 11% occurring once; the ten biggest clones make up about 1.5%. Sequencing used whole blood, obtained in connection with sensitization to the hapten diphenylcyclopropenone (DPC). Receptors were obtained from a woman aged 50 to 60 with alopecia areata. Some clones in this sample may be carry-over from other donors' samples. The CDR3 runs from the conserved cysteine through the conserved F or W. A D gene is named only where the DNA matches it firmly. Clone size appears in some rows only: once, few, many, or a class for an expanded clone.

clone size: .; J gene: TRBJ2-1; V gene: TRBV29-1; CDR3 length: 13; D gene: TRBD2; CDR3 protein: CSATSGSYNEQFF; CDR3 DNA: TGCAGCGCAACTAGCGGCTCCTACAATGAGCAGTTCTTC
clone size: few; J gene: TRBJ2-3; V gene: TRBV24-1; CDR3 length: 16; D gene: .; CDR3 protein: CATSDSATASTDTQYF; CDR3 DNA: TGTGCCACCAGTGATTCTGCGACAGCTAGCACAGATACGCAGTATTTT
clone size: many; J gene: TRBJ1-1; V gene: TRBV4-3; CDR3 length: 16; D gene: TRBD1; CDR3 protein: CASSQSWGQLNTEAFF; CDR3 DNA: TGCGCCAGCAGCCAAAGCTGGGGACAGTTGAACACTGAAGCTTTCTTT
clone size: .; J gene: TRBJ2-1; V gene: TRBV7-2; CDR3 length: 10; D gene: TRBD2; CDR3 protein: CASSFSGRVF; CDR3 DNA: TGTGCCAGCAGCTTTAGCGGGAGGGTCTTC
clone size: few; J gene: TRBJ1-5; V gene: TRBV3-1; CDR3 length: 13; D gene: .; CDR3 protein: CASSQATNQPQHF; CDR3 DNA: TGTGCCAGCAGCCAAGCGACCAATCAGCCCCAGCATTTT
clone size: many; J gene: TRBJ2-1; V gene: TRBV7-8; CDR3 length: 15; D gene: .; CDR3 protein: CASSHSGTAPGGQFF; CDR3 DNA: TGTGCCAGCAGCCACTCCGGGACAGCCCCGGGGGGGCAGTTCTTC
clone size: many; J gene: TRBJ1-5; V gene: TRBV5-5; CDR3 length: 13; D gene: TRBD1; CDR3 protein: CASSLEYDRAQHF; CDR3 DNA: TGTGCCAGCAGCTTAGAGTACGACAGGGCCCAGCATTTT
clone size: few; J gene: TRBJ2-3; V gene: TRBV7-2; CDR3 length: 16; D gene: TRBD2; CDR3 protein: CASSPASGGGGNTQYF; CDR3 DNA: TGTGCCAGCAGCCCCGCATCGGGCGGGGGAGGAAATACGCAGTATTTT
clone size: many; J gene: TRBJ2-1; V gene: TRBV4-2; CDR3 length: 18; D gene: TRBD2; CDR3 protein: CASSRSGTSGGAYNEQFF; CDR3 DNA: TGTGCCAGCAGCAGATCCGGGACTAGCGGGGGGGCCTACAATGAGCAGTTCTTC
clone size: many; J gene: TRBJ1-6; V gene: TRBV4-3; CDR3 length: 16; D gene: .; CDR3 protein: CASSQEFGEENSPLHF; CDR3 DNA: TGCGCCAGCAGCCAAGAATTCGGGGAGGAGAATTCACCCCTCCACTTT
clone size: few; J gene: TRBJ1-1; V gene: TRBV2; CDR3 length: 11; D gene: .; CDR3 protein: CASRLRGAAFF; CDR3 DNA: TGTGCCAGCAGGCTCCGGGGGGCAGCTTTCTTT
clone size: few; J gene: TRBJ2-3; V gene: TRBV29-1; CDR3 length: 10; D gene: .; CDR3 protein: CSVGSDTQYF; CDR3 DNA: TGCAGCGTTGGGTCAGATACGCAGTATTTT
clone size: .; J gene: TRBJ1-6; V gene: TRBV6-1; CDR3 length: 14; D gene: .; CDR3 protein: CASSEDRVNSPLHF; CDR3 DNA: TGTGCCAGCAGTGAAGACAGGGTGAATTCACCCCTCCACTTT
clone size: many; J gene: TRBJ2-7; V gene: TRBV11-2; CDR3 length: 16; D gene: .; CDR3 protein: CASSSRRQGEAYEQYF; CDR3 DNA: TGTGCCAGCAGCTCTCGGAGGCAGGGGGAGGCCTACGAGCAGTACTTC
clone size: many; J gene: TRBJ2-1; V gene: TRBV11-1; CDR3 length: 15; D gene: .; CDR3 protein: CASSLQGLWNNEQFF; CDR3 DNA: TGTGCCAGCAGCTTGCAGGGATTGTGGAATAATGAGCAGTTCTTC
clone size: many; J gene: TRBJ2-3; V gene: TRBV10-3; CDR3 length: 16; D gene: .; CDR3 protein: CAISELGGSSTDTQYF; CDR3 DNA: TGTGCCATCAGTGAGTTAGGAGGGAGTAGCACAGATACGCAGTATTTT
clone size: many; J gene: TRBJ2-7; V gene: TRBV4-3; CDR3 length: 15; D gene: .; CDR3 protein: CASSQDRGSRYEQYF; CDR3 DNA: TGCGCCAGCAGCCAAGATCGGGGGTCCCGCTACGAGCAGTACTTC
clone size: many; J gene: TRBJ1-1; V gene: TRBV4-1; CDR3 length: 17; D gene: .; CDR3 protein: CASSQRKEVIMNTEAFF; CDR3 DNA: TGCGCCAGCAGCCAGAGGAAGGAAGTAATTATGAACACTGAAGCTTTCTTT
clone size: many; J gene: TRBJ1-1; V gene: TRBV3-1; CDR3 length: 13; D gene: .; CDR3 protein: CASSRSQGTEAFF; CDR3 DNA: TGTGCCAGCAGCCGGTCACAGGGCACTGAAGCTTTCTTT
clone size: .; J gene: TRBJ1-2; V gene: TRBV18; CDR3 length: 15; D gene: .; CDR3 protein: CASSEYRRTNYSYTF; CDR3 DNA: TGTGCCAGCTCCGAATACAGGCGAACTAACTATAGCTACACCTTC
clone size: .; J gene: TRBJ2-3; V gene: TRBV12-3/TRBV12-4; CDR3 length: 15; D gene: TRBD2; CDR3 protein: CASSLLGLASDTQYF; CDR3 DNA: TGTGCCAGCAGTTTATTGGGACTAGCATCGGATACGCAGTATTTT
clone size: many; J gene: TRBJ2-3; V gene: TRBV5-1; CDR3 length: 18; D gene: TRBD2; CDR3 protein: CASSLAGTSGTITDTQYF; CDR3 DNA: TGCGCCAGCAGCTTGGCCGGGACTAGCGGGACCATCACAGATACGCAGTATTTT
clone size: few; J gene: TRBJ1-1; V gene: TRBV29-1; CDR3 length: 13; D gene: .; CDR3 protein: CSALFLVRTEAFF; CDR3 DNA: TGCAGCGCCCTGTTTCTCGTGAGGACTGAAGCTTTCTTT